This paragraph reports one T cell receptor beta chain. Its cognate antigen is unknown. In the naive CD8 group, cells lacked CD45RO and were positively selected for CCR7, so terminally differentiated effector memory CD45RA+ cells were left out. V lost 4 bases, J lost 5 bases, and 14 bases lay in between. Germline V gene data show CDR1 as SNHLY and CDR2 as FYNNEI. The CDR3 consists of 15 residues. This sample was taken from a study of shared clonotypes between healthy human individuals. Whole-study context: The study enrolled a couple of women and a few men aged 18 to 49.

Points from the study as a whole: Among donors, clonotype sharing was expected to be affected by sequencing depth. Richness estimates generally favored naive over memory subsets.

Sequencing used immunoSEQ multiplex PCR; TCRdb keeps in-frame clones, though not all of them. The sample records around 550,000 clones, approximately 95% being singletons. Sequencing used naive CD8+ T cells sorted from blood. The chain uses TRBV2 and TRBJ1-4; possibly TRBD1 for D (6 bases). This receptor was identified in a woman in her twenties or thirties in good health. This CDR3 is CASSANRVLNEKLFF. The CDR3 DNA is TGTGCCAGCAGTGCAAACAGGGTGCTAAATGAAAAACTGTTTTTT.